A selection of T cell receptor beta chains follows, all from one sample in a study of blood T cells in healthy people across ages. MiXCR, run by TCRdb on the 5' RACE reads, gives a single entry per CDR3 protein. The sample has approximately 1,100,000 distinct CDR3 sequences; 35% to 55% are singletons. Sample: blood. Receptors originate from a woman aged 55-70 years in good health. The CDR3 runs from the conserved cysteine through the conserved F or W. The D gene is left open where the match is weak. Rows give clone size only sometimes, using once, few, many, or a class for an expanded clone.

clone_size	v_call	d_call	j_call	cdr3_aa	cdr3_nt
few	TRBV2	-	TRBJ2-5	CASSVYDPATETQYF	TGTGCCAGCAGTGTGTACGACCCTGCGACGGAGACCCAGTACTTC
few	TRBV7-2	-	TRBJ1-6	CASSLDVDYSLHF	TGTGCCAGCAGCTTAGACGTGGATTATTCCCTCCACTTT
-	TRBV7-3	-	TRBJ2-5	CASSRDWMETQYF	TGTGCCAGCAGCCGGGACTGGATGGAGACCCAGTACTTC
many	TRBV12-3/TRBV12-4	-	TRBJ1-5	CASSLVGQPQHF	TGTGCCAGCAGCTTAGTCGGGCAGCCCCAGCATTTT
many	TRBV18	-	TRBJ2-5	CASSYQETQYF	TGTGCCAGCAGCTACCAAGAGACCCAGTACTTC
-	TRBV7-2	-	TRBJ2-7	CASSVELLYEQYF	TGTGCCAGCAGCGTAGAATTACTTTACGAGCAGTACTTC
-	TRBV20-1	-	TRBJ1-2	CSASPSILANYGYTF	TGCAGTGCTAGTCCCAGTATCCTTGCTAACTATGGCTACACCTTC
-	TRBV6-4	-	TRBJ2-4	CASSDSMPRLPYLGKNIQYF	TGTGCCAGCAGTGACTCGATGCCGCGTCTCCCCTATCTAGGCAAAAACATTCAGTACTTC
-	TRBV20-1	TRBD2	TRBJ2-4	CSAEKLAGASLAKNIQYF	TGCAGTGCTGAAAAGTTAGCGGGAGCCTCCCTAGCCAAAAACATTCAGTACTTC
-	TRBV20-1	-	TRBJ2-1	CSAPVAPYGEQFF	TGCAGTGCCCCGGTGGCCCCCTATGGTGAGCAGTTCTTC
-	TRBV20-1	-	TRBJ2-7	CSARNRPSYEQYF	TGCAGTGCTAGAAACAGACCCTCCTACGAGCAGTACTTC
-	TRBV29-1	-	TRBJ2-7	CSVETDRREQYF	TGCAGCGTTGAAACAGATAGGAGAGAGCAGTACTTC
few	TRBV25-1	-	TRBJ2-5	CASSAGDQETQYF	TGTGCCAGCAGTGCGGGGGATCAAGAGACCCAGTACTTC
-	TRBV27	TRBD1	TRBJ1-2	CASSPGQVLGYTF	TGTGCCAGCAGTCCCGGACAGGTTTTGGGCTACACCTTC
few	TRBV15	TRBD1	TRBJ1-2	CATSRDVGQGYGYTF	TGTGCCACCAGCAGAGATGTGGGACAGGGCTATGGCTACACCTTC
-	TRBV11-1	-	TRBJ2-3	CASSFLGPGTDTQYF	TGTGCCAGCAGCTTCCTCGGCCCAGGTACAGATACGCAGTATTTT
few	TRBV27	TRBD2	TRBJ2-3	CASRRTSATDTQYF	TGTGCCAGCAGGAGGACTAGCGCCACAGATACGCAGTATTTT
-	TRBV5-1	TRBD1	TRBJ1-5	CASSRGTGDREPQHF	TGCGCCAGCAGCAGGGGGACAGGGGACAGGGAGCCCCAGCATTTT
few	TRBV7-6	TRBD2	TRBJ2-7	CASSLVLGLAYEQYF	TGTGCCAGCAGCTTAGTTTTAGGACTAGCCTACGAGCAGTACTTC
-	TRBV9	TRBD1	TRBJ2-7	CASSTGTGISHEQYF	TGTGCCAGCAGCACCGGGACAGGGATTTCCCACGAGCAGTACTTC
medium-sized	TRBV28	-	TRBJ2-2	CASSFTSASGELFF	TGTGCCAGCAGTTTTACCAGTGCCTCCGGGGAGCTGTTTTTT
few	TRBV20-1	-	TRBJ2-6	CSARSPHVHSGANVLTF	TGCAGTGCTCGAAGCCCCCACGTCCACTCTGGGGCCAACGTCCTGACTTTC
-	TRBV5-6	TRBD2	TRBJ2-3	CASSLVGGTTTDTQYF	TGTGCCAGCAGCTTGGTTGGCGGGACTACCACAGATACGCAGTATTTT
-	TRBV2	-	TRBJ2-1	CASSELATYNEQFF	TGTGCCAGCAGTGAACTAGCAACCTACAATGAGCAGTTCTTC
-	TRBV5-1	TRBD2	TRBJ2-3	CASGSSGTSGDTQYF	TGCGCCAGCGGCTCCTCCGGGACTAGCGGAGATACGCAGTATTTT
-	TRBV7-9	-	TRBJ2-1	CASSPRGVSYNEQFF	TGTGCCAGCAGCCCAAGGGGAGTATCCTACAATGAGCAGTTCTTC
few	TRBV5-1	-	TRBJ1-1	CASSRQAQTSAGTEAFF	TGCGCCAGCAGCCGCCAGGCCCAAACCTCAGCGGGTACTGAAGCTTTCTTT
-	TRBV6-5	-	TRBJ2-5	CASSYGGREYQETQYF	TGTGCCAGCAGTTACGGAGGACGGGAGTACCAAGAGACCCAGTACTTC
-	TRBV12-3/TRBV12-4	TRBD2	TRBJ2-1	CASSKEAGAYNEQFF	TGTGCCAGTAGTAAGGAGGCGGGAGCCTACAATGAGCAGTTCTTC
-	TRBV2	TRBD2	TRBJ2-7	CASQWAPRGGFSYEQYF	TGTGCCAGCCAATGGGCCCCACGCGGGGGATTTTCCTACGAGCAGTACTTC
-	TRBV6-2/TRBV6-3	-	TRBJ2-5	CASSYFAGSKRTQYF	TGTGCCAGCAGTTACTTTGCCGGATCCAAGAGAACCCAGTACTTC
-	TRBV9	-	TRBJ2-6	CASSVGQERGANVLTF	TGTGCCAGCAGCGTAGGACAGGAGAGGGGGGCCAACGTCCTGACTTTC
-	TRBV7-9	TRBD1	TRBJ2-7	CASSTWTGRTYEQYF	TGTGCCAGCAGCACCTGGACAGGGCGAACCTACGAGCAGTACTTC
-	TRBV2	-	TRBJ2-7	CASSVVRDEQYF	TGTGCCAGCAGTGTCGTCAGGGACGAGCAGTACTTC
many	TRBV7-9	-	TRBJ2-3	CASSLAGMSTDTQYF	TGTGCCAGCAGCTTAGCGGGAATGAGTACAGATACGCAGTATTTT
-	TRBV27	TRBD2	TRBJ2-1	CASSFHSGSSYNEQFF	TGTGCCAGCAGTTTCCACAGCGGGAGCTCCTACAATGAGCAGTTCTTC
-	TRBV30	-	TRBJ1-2	CAHLGKYNYGYTF	TGTGCCCACCTAGGGAAGTATAACTATGGCTACACCTTC
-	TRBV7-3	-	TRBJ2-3	CASSQARSNFPDTQYF	TGTGCCAGCAGCCAGGCCCGATCGAATTTCCCAGATACGCAGTATTTT
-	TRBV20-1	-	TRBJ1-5	CSAPQGYNQPQHF	TGCAGTGCACCACAGGGTTACAATCAGCCCCAGCATTTT
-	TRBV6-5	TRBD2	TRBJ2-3	CATKAGSTDTQYF	TGTGCTACGAAAGCGGGGAGCACAGATACGCAGTATTTT
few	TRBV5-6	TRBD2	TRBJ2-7	CASFRTSGSYEQYF	TGTGCCAGCTTTCGGACTAGCGGAAGCTACGAGCAGTACTTC
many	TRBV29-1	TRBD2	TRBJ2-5	CSVIGLASQETQYF	TGCAGCGTTATTGGACTAGCGAGCCAAGAGACCCAGTACTTC
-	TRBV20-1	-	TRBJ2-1	CSARRGGRGDEQFF	TGCAGTGCTAGACGAGGGGGGAGGGGCGATGAGCAGTTCTTC
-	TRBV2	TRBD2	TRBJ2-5	CASRGLAGGQETQYF	TGTGCCAGCAGGGGACTAGCGGGAGGGCAAGAGACCCAGTACTTC
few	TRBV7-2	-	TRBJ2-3	CASSPRGAADTQYF	TGTGCCAGCAGCCCTCGGGGGGCGGCAGATACGCAGTATTTT
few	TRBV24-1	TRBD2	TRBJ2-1	CATSDSSGNLYNEQFF	TGTGCCACCAGTGACTCTAGCGGGAACCTTTACAATGAGCAGTTCTTC
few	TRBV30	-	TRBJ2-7	CAWSLGPEQYF	TGTGCCTGGAGTTTGGGCCCCGAGCAGTACTTC
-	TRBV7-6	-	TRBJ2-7	CASSPHTRPGLPSSYEQYF	TGTGCCAGCAGCCCACATACAAGACCGGGACTTCCCAGCTCCTACGAGCAGTACTTC